The next 9 T cell receptor beta chains were all read from a single sample in a study of identical twins. One entry per CDR3 protein results from TCRdb running MiXCR on the 5' RACE reads. The data show a few hundred thousand distinct CDR3 sequences, with over 8.5% seen just once and roughly 7% held by the top ten. These data also featured in a second study, about yellow fever vaccine responses in identical twins.

The sample taken for sequencing was CD8+ T cells sorted from blood. These receptors originate from a woman aged 18 to 35 in good health.

The chain employs TRBV6-5 and TRBJ2-3, with 10 bases fitting TRBD2. The junction had 4 bases not matched to a gene; V was cut back by 4 bases and J by 3 bases. The CDR3 consists of 15 residues. From germline, CDR1 is MNHEY and CDR2 SVGAGI. The CDR3 coding sequence is TGTGCCAGCAGTTCGGGGACTAGCGTTACAGATACGCAGTATTTT. This encodes CASSSGTSVTDTQYF.

The chain uses TRBV10-3 and TRBJ2-7; either TRBD1 or TRBD2 may fit D (5 bases each). Germline-derived CDR1 and CDR2 are ENHRY and SYGVKD. Trimming cost V 2 bases and J 3 bases, with 8 bases left between them. This CDR3 spans 13 amino acids. This chain's CDR3 is CAISEVGGYEQYF. The CDR3 DNA reads as TGTGCCATCAGTGAGGTTGGGGGCTACGAGCAGTACTTC.

This clonotype was counted ten times or more. The CDR3 DNA is TGCAGCGTTGAACGGACTAGCGGGACGGGCAATGAGCAGTTCTTC. This sequence encodes CSVERTSGTGNEQFF. The V call is TRBV29-1, the J call TRBJ2-1, with TRBD2 matching over 12 bases. CDR3 length equals 15 residues. CDR1 and CDR2 from the germline V gene are SQVTM and ANQGSEA. Trimming cost V 2 bases and J 6 bases; bases outside gene matches: 5.

This clonotype has ten or more counts. The chain employs TRBV30 and TRBJ2-1, with 7 nucleotides matching TRBD2. Germline CDR1 reads GTSNPN; CDR2 reads SVGIG (reference sequence). Trimming at V came to 8 bases and at J to 0 bases, leaving 7 bases not matched to a gene. The CDR3 runs to 14 residues. The CDR3 region has the DNA TGTGCCGGCCTAGCGGAAAGCTCCTACAATGAGCAGTTCTTC. Translation gives CAGLAESSYNEQFF. The whole variable domain, filled in from reference TRBV30 and TRBJ2-1, reads SQTIHQWPATLVQPVGSPLSLECTVEGTSNPNLYWYRQAAGRGLQLLFYSVGIGQISSEVPQNLSASRPQDRQFILSSKKLLLSDSGFYLCAGLAESSYNEQFFGPGTRLTVL.

The genes are TRBV21-1 and TRBJ2-2; the D call TRBD2 from the table was never checked on the DNA. TRBV21-1 is an annotated pseudogene. The CDR3 sequence is 16 residues long. CDR3 sequence reads: CASSIIRAPGPGELFF. The CDR3 DNA reads TGTGCCAGCAGCATAATCCGGGCCCCAGGCCCCGGGGAGCTGTTTTTT.

The chain couples TRBV4-2 to TRBJ2-1; 8 nucleotides match TRBD2. The V gene end was trimmed by 3 bases and the J gene end by 5 bases; junction bases not matched to a gene: 9. The CDR3 contains 16 residues. The germline V gene has CDR1 LGHNA and CDR2 YNFKEQ. The CDR3 coding sequence is TGTGCCAGCAGCCAGAATCTAGCGGGTTCAGACAATGAGCAGTTCTTC. Its protein product is CASSQNLAGSDNEQFF.

This clonotype was seen a few times. The chain is built from TRBV6-6 and TRBJ2-7, with D unresolved. This CDR3 has 10 residues. CDR1 is MNHNY and CDR2 is SVGAGI in the germline V gene (reference sequence). V dropped 8 bases and J dropped 5 bases, with 7 bases sitting between them. This CDR3 is CASLQDEQYF. The CDR3 DNA follows: TGTGCCAGCCTTCAAGACGAGCAGTACTTC.

V usage is TRBV6-2 or TRBV6-3 and J usage is TRBJ2-1, with a weak D call TRBD2 (8 bases). The V end lost 5 bases, the J end lost 9 bases, and 26 bases lay between the germline ends. The CDR3 consists of 17 residues. Germline lookup yields CDR1 MNHEY and CDR2 SVGEGT. Here the CDR3 DNA reads TGTGCCAGCAGTAAACATAGAACAGGGGCCCGGGGGGGTGAGCAGTTCTTC. Translated: CASSKHRTGARGGEQFF.

The J gene is TRBJ2-7, the V gene TRBV29-1, with a tentative D call TRBD1 (6 bases). The CDR3 spans 13 residues. In germline, CDR1 is SQVTM, CDR2 ANQGSEA. Trimming shortened V by 5 bases and J by 4 bases, and 15 bases separated the two germline ends. The CDR3 is CSVYTGMGYEQYF. The CDR3 nucleotides are TGCAGCGTTTATACAGGGATGGGTTACGAGCAGTACTTC.